A selection of T cell receptor beta chains follows, all from one sample in a study of control samples from healthy donors and cancer patients. The protocol was immunoSEQ multiplex PCR, while the TCRdb copy is restricted to in-frame clones and leaves out a portion. The sample records some 82,000 clones, roughly 86% being singletons. The sequenced material came from blood. Receptors were obtained from a man aged 45-65 years in good health. Each CDR3 is given with its conserved first and last residue. A D gene is named only where the DNA matches it firmly. Only part of the rows carry a size: once, few, many, or a class if the clone is expanded.

TGCGCCAGCAGCTTGGGGGCCAACACAGATACGCAGTATTTT,CASSLGANTDTQYF,TRBJ2-3,.,TRBV5-1,.
TGTGCCACCAGTGATTTGCAGTTAAGAGGCATGCCGCGCGAGCAGTACTTC,CATSDLQLRGMPREQYF,TRBJ2-7,.,TRBV24-1,.
TGTGCCTGGAGTTTTGAGGGGGCTTTTGCTGAAGCTTTCTTT,CAWSFEGAFAEAFF,TRBJ1-1,TRBD1,TRBV30,.
TGTGCCAGCAGCCTAGATTGGGACAGGGGAGACTATGGCTACACCTTC,CASSLDWDRGDYGYTF,TRBJ1-2,TRBD1,TRBV4-2,.
TGTGCCATCAGGGAGGGACAGGGAACGAAAGGCTACACCTTC,CAIREGQGTKGYTF,TRBJ1-2,TRBD1,TRBV10-3,.
TGTGCCAGCAGTTACTCAGCACAGGGGGATCGGATTGGCTACACCTTC,CASSYSAQGDRIGYTF,TRBJ1-2,TRBD1,TRBV6-2/TRBV6-3,once
TGTGCCAGCAGCCCACTGCCGGGGGCTAATTCGAACACCGGGGAGCTGTTTTTT,CASSPLPGANSNTGELFF,TRBJ2-2,.,TRBV9,.
TGTGCCAGCAGCTTAGACCGGTATCGGCCCGGCTACACCTTC,CASSLDRYRPGYTF,TRBJ1-2,.,TRBV11-1,once
TGTGCCAGCAGCCAACCGGGACAGGGGCGGACTGAAGCTTTCTTT,CASSQPGQGRTEAFF,TRBJ1-1,TRBD1,TRBV7-8,.
TGTGCCAGCAGTTACGGGCAGGGGGTGGGTGAGCAGTTCTTC,CASSYGQGVGEQFF,TRBJ2-1,TRBD1,TRBV6-6,.
TGTGCCAGCAGTATCCGATCTTCGGCCCAAGAGACCCAGTACTTC,CASSIRSSAQETQYF,TRBJ2-5,.,TRBV6-2/TRBV6-3,.
TGCGCCAGCAGCCGCCCGGGACAGGGGCCCTCTGGAAACACCATATATTTT,CASSRPGQGPSGNTIYF,TRBJ1-3,TRBD1,TRBV4-1,.
TGTGCCAGCAGTTACACAAGGGACGTTTATGGCTACACCTTC,CASSYTRDVYGYTF,TRBJ1-2,.,TRBV28,.
TGTGCCAGCAGTGTGGGACAGGGGGCGAGCTATGGCTACACCTTC,CASSVGQGASYGYTF,TRBJ1-2,TRBD1,TRBV2,.
TGTGCCTGGAGTGGGACTGGAAGCTACGAGCAGTACTTC,CAWSGTGSYEQYF,TRBJ2-7,.,TRBV30,.
TGTGCCACCAGTGACGCCCAGGGCAGCTATGGCTACACCTTC,CATSDAQGSYGYTF,TRBJ1-2,.,TRBV24-1,.
TGTGCCAGCAGCTTGGCCGGGACTAACTATGGCTACACCTTC,CASSLAGTNYGYTF,TRBJ1-2,.,TRBV5-8,.
TGTGCCAGCAGTTCAGTGAGACAGATAACCTTGAACACTGAAGCTTTCTTT,CASSSVRQITLNTEAFF,TRBJ1-1,.,TRBV28,.
TGTGCCACCAGCAGAGCCGACACAGATACGCAGTATTTT,CATSRADTDTQYF,TRBJ2-3,.,TRBV15,.
TGTGCCAGCAGTGAATTGAGTCAGGGAAGTGAAAAACTGTTTTTT,CASSELSQGSEKLFF,TRBJ1-4,.,TRBV2,.
TGTGCCAGCAGCCAAGTTCCCTTTAGCGGGGATTACAATGAGCAGTTCTTC,CASSQVPFSGDYNEQFF,TRBJ2-1,TRBD2,TRBV3-1/TRBV3-2,few
TGTGCCAGCAGCGTGGGGGGCCTGGGGAAAGAGACCCAGTACTTC,CASSVGGLGKETQYF,TRBJ2-5,.,TRBV7-2,.
TGCAGCGTTGGTGAGGTAGCTAATTCACCCCTCCACTTT,CSVGEVANSPLHF,TRBJ1-6,.,TRBV29-1,once
TGTGCCAGCAACCACCGGGGATCTGAAGCTTTCTTT,CASNHRGSEAFF,TRBJ1-1,.,TRBV6-5,few